Below, 21 T cell receptor beta chains from the same sample are listed, as sequenced in a study of blood T cell repertoires in COVID-19. Generated by immunoSEQ multiplex PCR, the TCRdb table keeps only in-frame clones and is missing some. The sample lists 65,000 to 90,000 clones, 75% to 90% occurring once. Input material: peripheral blood. These receptors were obtained from an older man with COVID-19, enrolled during active disease.

The rearrangement links TRBV9 to TRBJ1-2; the D gene is possibly TRBD1 (6 bases). CDR1 is SGDLS, CDR2 YYNGEE, per germline. The V gene lost 6 bases and the J gene lost 2 bases, with 20 bases spanning the gap. CDR3 length: 16 residues. CDR3 nucleotide sequence: TGTGCCAGCACCCATAGGGGGGGCAGTCTGAACTATGGCTACACCTTC. It encodes CASTHRGGSLNYGYTF.

This clone has just one count. V gene TRBV19 combines with J gene TRBJ2-6; possibly TRBD2 for D (7 bases). The germline V gene encodes CDR1 LNHDA and CDR2 SQIVND (reference sequence). The V gene lost 7 bases and the J gene lost 2 bases, with 15 bases spanning the gap. There are 16 residues in the CDR3. The CDR3 here is CASIGRGKAGANVLTF. CDR3 in DNA: TGTGCCAGTATTGGGAGGGGGAAGGCTGGGGCCAACGTCCTGACTTTC. Supplemented by reference TRBV19 and TRBJ2-6, the full variable domain reads DGGITQSPKYLFRKEGQNVTLSCEQNLNHDAMYWYRQDPGQGLRLIYYSQIVNDFQKGDIAEGYSVSREKKESFPLTVTSAQKNPTAFYLCASIGRGKAGANVLTFGAGSRLTVL.

This clone was recorded many times. CDR3 loop: CASSQESGGGINSPLHF. DNA for the CDR3: TGCGCCAGCAGCCAAGAGTCTGGGGGGGGGATTAATTCACCCCTCCACTTT. This chain uses TRBV4-1 with TRBJ1-6, with a tentative D call TRBD1 (5 bases). Trimming shortened V by 0 bases and J by 6 bases, and 15 bases separated the two germline ends. The CDR3 is 17 residues long. Germline lookup yields CDR1 MGHRA and CDR2 YSYEKL.

The genes are TRBV5-1 and TRBJ1-2; D possibly corresponds to TRBD1 (6 bases). The CDR3 has 14 residues. The V gene's germline CDR1 is SGHRS and CDR2 YFSETQ. V dropped 4 bases and J dropped 5 bases, with 15 bases sitting between them. Written as DNA, the CDR3 is TGCGCCAGCAGCGAGCAGGGGCCCCGATATGGCTACACCTTC. Protein sequence: CASSEQGPRYGYTF.

The V call is TRBV19, the J call TRBJ2-7, with 9 nucleotides matching TRBD1. The germline gives CDR1 LNHDA, CDR2 SQIVND (reference sequence). J lost 3 bases, V lost 4 bases, and 7 bases had no gene match. The CDR3 sequence is 15 residues long. This CDR3 reads CASSTAGTGIYEQYF. The CDR3 DNA reads as TGTGCCAGTAGTACCGCAGGGACAGGGATCTACGAGCAGTACTTC.

The rearrangement uses TRBV5-6 and TRBJ1-1; D not certain. Trimming cost V 2 bases and J 0 bases, with 5 bases left between them. This CDR3 has 13 residues. Germline CDR1 and CDR2: SGHDT and YYEEEE. The CDR3 here is CASSFGLNTEAFF. The DNA of the CDR3 is TGTGCCAGCAGCTTCGGTCTGAACACTGAAGCTTTCTTT.

There are a few counts of this clone. CDR3 nucleotides: TGTGCCAGCTCACCACCGGGGGGGTATCGCTACGAGCAGTACTTC. The encoded protein is CASSPPGGYRYEQYF. The chain links TRBV18 to TRBJ2-7, with 7 bases matching TRBD2. Trimming at V came to 0 bases and at J to 3 bases, leaving 5 bases not matched to a gene. This CDR3 is built from 15 residues. CDR1 and CDR2 from the germline V gene are KGHSH and LQKENI.

The CDR3: CASRGDRGRGPQYF. Written as DNA, the CDR3 is TGTGCCAGCAGGGGGGACAGGGGACGAGGTCCGCAGTATTTT. V gene TRBV6-5 combines with J gene TRBJ2-3, with 10 positions matching TRBD1. The V gene end was trimmed by 6 bases and the J gene end by 10 bases; junction bases not matched to a gene: 10. Germline loops: CDR1 MNHEY, CDR2 SVGAGI. The CDR3 is 14 amino acids.

This clone has only a few counts. V usage is TRBV6-2 or TRBV6-3 and J usage is TRBJ1-1; TRBD1 aligns across 7 bases. The CDR3 runs 13 residues. V was pared by 5 bases and J by 4 bases, with 4 bases of the junction left unmatched. Germline CDR1 and CDR2: MNHEY and SVGEGT. The CDR3 here is CASSHRGVTEAFF. CDR3 nucleotides: TGTGCCAGCAGTCACAGGGGAGTCACTGAAGCTTTCTTT.

The V gene is TRBV10-3, the J gene TRBJ1-2; 8 bases map to TRBD1. Germline loops: CDR1 ENHRY, CDR2 SYGVKD. This CDR3 contains 16 residues. Unmatched junction bases numbered 11, after V lost 3 bases and J lost 5 bases. CDR3 protein: CAISDPTRQGKYGYTF. As DNA, the CDR3 is TGTGCCATCAGTGACCCAACTCGACAGGGGAAATATGGCTACACCTTC.

For this clone: Other DNA variants within this sample encode the same CDR3. This chain uses TRBV18 with TRBJ1-2; TRBD1 matches at 9 bases. The ends lost 6 bases at V and 1 base at J; junction bases unmatched: 6. The CDR3 is 15 amino acids. Germline CDR1 reads KGHSH; CDR2 reads LQKENI. CDR3 loop: CASSPRQGDNYGYTF. DNA of the CDR3: TGTGCCAGCTCTCCCCGACAGGGGGATAACTATGGCTACACCTTC.

This sequence joins TRBV6-6 and TRBJ1-2, with a tentative D call TRBD1 (5 bases). There are 12 residues in the CDR3. Germline assignment: CDR1 MNHNY and CDR2 SVGAGI (reference sequence). Trimming took off 4 bases at V and 6 bases at J, with 9 bases between the two ends. In DNA, the CDR3 is TGTGCCAGCAGTTTCCTCAGGGATGGCTACACCTTC. It codes for CASSFLRDGYTF.

This rearrangement joins TRBV10-3 to TRBJ2-1, with a possible D match to TRBD2 (5 bases). This CDR3 spans 13 amino acids. Trimming took off 2 bases at V and 4 bases at J, with 6 bases between the two ends. Germline loops: CDR1 ENHRY, CDR2 SYGVKD. The CDR3 coding sequence is TGTGCCATCAGTGAGGCGGGTTACAATGAGCAGTTCTTC. It specifies CAISEAGYNEQFF.

This clone occurred once. The V and J genes are TRBV2 and TRBJ1-1; TRBD1 might be the D (5 bases). Deletions cut 4 bases from V and 0 bases from J, with 6 bases between. The CDR3 is 13 amino acids. Germline CDR1 is SNHLY and CDR2 is FYNNEI. The CDR3 DNA follows: TGTGCCAGCAGTGCAGGGTTGAACACTGAAGCTTTCTTT. Translating it yields CASSAGLNTEAFF. The entire variable domain, with the rest obtained from reference TRBV2 and TRBJ1-1, is as follows: EPEVTQTPSHQVTQMGQEVILRCVPISNHLYFYWYRQILGQKVEFLVSFYNNEISEKSEIFDDQFSVERPDGSNFTLKIRSTKLEDSAMYFCASSAGLNTEAFFGQGTRLTVV.

The rearrangement joins TRBV5-1 to TRBJ1-1; D possibly corresponds to TRBD1 (6 bases). Germline V gene lookup returns CDR1 SGHRS and CDR2 YFSETQ. The CDR3 extends over 14 amino acids. The V end lost 0 bases, the J end lost 4 bases, and 10 bases lay between the germline ends. The CDR3 nucleotides read TGCGCCAGCAGCTTGGTGGGGGCGACCACTGAAGCTTTCTTT. This codes for CASSLVGATTEAFF.

V usage is TRBV27 and J usage is TRBJ2-5; D remains ambiguous. Germline assignment: CDR1 MNHEY and CDR2 SMNVEV (reference sequence). The CDR3 covers 13 residues. The germline V and J ends were trimmed by 0 bases and 1 base, with 3 bases remaining between them. CDR3 protein: CASSLSAQETQYF. The CDR3 DNA is TGTGCCAGCAGTTTATCGGCCCAAGAGACCCAGTACTTC.

The V gene is TRBV5-6, the J gene TRBJ1-1; D is ambiguous. Germline V gene data show CDR1 as SGHDT and CDR2 as YYEEEE. Trimming cost V 4 bases and J 4 bases, with 8 bases left between them. The CDR3 runs to 12 residues. The CDR3 sequence: CASSRWATEAFF. CDR3 nucleotides: TGTGCCAGCAGCCGTTGGGCCACTGAAGCTTTCTTT.

This chain connects TRBV6-5 to TRBJ1-4; tentative D call: TRBD1 (6 bases). CDR1 and CDR2 (germline): MNHEY, SVGAGI. V was cut by 6 bases and J by 3 bases, with 11 bases left in between. The CDR3 covers 14 residues. CDR3 amino acids: CASRRAGANEKLFF. DNA of the CDR3: TGTGCCAGCAGGCGGGCAGGGGCTAATGAAAAACTGTTTTTT.

The CDR3 sequence is CATSAMGGNYGYTF. CDR3 sequence (DNA): TGTGCCACCAGTGCGATGGGGGGGAACTATGGCTACACCTTC. The rearrangement uses TRBV24-1 and TRBJ1-2, with D perhaps TRBD1 (5 bases). The CDR3 totals 14 residues. Trimming took off 5 bases at V and 2 bases at J, with 11 bases between the two ends. Germline-derived CDR1 and CDR2 are KGHDR and SFDVKD.

The CDR3 here is CASSLGGAKNIQYF. CDR3 in DNA: TGCGCCAGCAGCTTAGGGGGAGCCAAAAACATTCAGTACTTC. The rearrangement links TRBV5-1 to TRBJ2-4; the D gene is possibly TRBD1 (6 bases). The germline V gene has CDR1 SGHRS and CDR2 YFSETQ. This CDR3 is 14 amino acids long. V lost 2 bases and J 0 bases, leaving 6 bases between the germline ends.

The J gene is TRBJ2-5, the V gene TRBV2; possible D gene TRBD1, 6 bases. Germline assignment: CDR1 SNHLY and CDR2 FYNNEI. The V gene lost 7 bases and the J gene lost 5 bases, with 14 bases spanning the gap. The CDR3 sequence is 13 residues long. The CDR3 DNA follows: TGTGCCAGCACCAGACAGGTCCTTGAGACCCAGTACTTC. Residues: CASTRQVLETQYF.